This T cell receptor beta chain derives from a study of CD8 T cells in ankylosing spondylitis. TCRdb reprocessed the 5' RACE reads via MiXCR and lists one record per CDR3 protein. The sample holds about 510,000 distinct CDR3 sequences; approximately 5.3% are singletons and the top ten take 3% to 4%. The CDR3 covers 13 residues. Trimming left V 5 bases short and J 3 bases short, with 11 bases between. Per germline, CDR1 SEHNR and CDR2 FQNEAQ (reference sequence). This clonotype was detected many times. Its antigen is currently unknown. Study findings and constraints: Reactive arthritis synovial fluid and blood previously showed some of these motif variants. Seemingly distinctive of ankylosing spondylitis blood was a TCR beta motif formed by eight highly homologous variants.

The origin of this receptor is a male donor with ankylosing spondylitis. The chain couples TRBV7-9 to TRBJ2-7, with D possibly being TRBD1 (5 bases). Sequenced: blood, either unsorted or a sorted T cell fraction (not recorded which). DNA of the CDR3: TGTGCCAGCAGCGAAGGACACCACTACGAGCAGTACTTC. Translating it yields CASSEGHHYEQYF.